One sample yielded the 8 T cell receptor beta chains listed below, sequenced in a study of cytomegalovirus exposure and HLA in healthy donors. Both 60 Vbeta primers and 13 Jbeta primers went into the PCR. Assay: immunoSEQ multiplex PCR; the TCRdb copy retains only in-frame clones and omits some. Of some 140,000 clones in the sample, 70% to 80% are singletons; the top ten hold 2% to 2.5%. Sequencing was performed on PBMCs. Receptors originate from a man between 25 and 39 years old in good health and CMV-seronegative.

The rearrangement links TRBV25-1 to TRBJ2-3, with D perhaps TRBD2 (5 bases). Germline V gene data show CDR1 as MGHDK and CDR2 as SYGVNS. The CDR3 consists of 15 residues. Trimming removed 3 bases at V and 1 base at J, with 11 bases between. The CDR3 DNA reads as TGTGCCAGCAGTGATTCAAGCGGCCGCACAGATACGCAGTATTTT. It translates to CASSDSSGRTDTQYF.

The J gene is TRBJ1-4, the V gene TRBV6-6; TRBD1 is a possible D gene (6 bases). CDR1 MNHNY and CDR2 SVGAGI come from the germline V gene (reference sequence). The CDR3 extends over 15 amino acids. V was trimmed by 2 bases and J by 7 bases, leaving 14 bases between them. CDR3 coding DNA: TGTGCCAGCAGTTACGGGGGGGCGGCCGTTGAAAAACTGTTTTTT. Protein: CASSYGGAAVEKLFF.

This chain connects TRBV5-5 to TRBJ2-7, with 8 bases matching TRBD2. This CDR3 has 14 residues. Germline CDR1 SGHKS, CDR2 YYEKEE (reference sequence). The junction had 8 bases not matched to a gene; V was cut back by 3 bases and J by 6 bases. The CDR3 sequence: CASSWGTGRGEQYF. CDR3 bases: TGTGCCAGCAGCTGGGGGACCGGGAGGGGCGAGCAGTACTTC. The full variable domain, with the rest looked up from reference TRBV5-5 and TRBJ2-7, is DAGVTQSPTHLIKTRGQQVTLRCSPISGHKSVSWYQQVLGQGPQFIFQYYEKEERGRGNFPDRFSARQFPNYSSELNVNALLLGDSALYLCASSWGTGRGEQYFGPGTRLTVT.

This clone showed up just once. This chain uses TRBV28 with TRBJ2-4, with D tentatively TRBD2 (5 bases). Germline V lookup: CDR1 MDHEN, CDR2 SYDVKM. Trimming cost V 6 bases and J 0 bases, with 18 bases left between them. This CDR3 comprises 17 residues. CDR3 protein: CASSSFGGGLAKNIQYF. The CDR3 DNA follows: TGTGCCAGCAGCTCCTTCGGAGGTGGGCTAGCCAAAAACATTCAGTACTTC.

The V and J genes are TRBV4-1 and TRBJ2-5; no clear D. The germline gives CDR1 MGHRA, CDR2 YSYEKL. There are 17 residues in the CDR3. The V end was cut by 4 bases, the J end by 5 bases, with 23 bases between. The CDR3 region is CASSPLNQPKTLETQYF. DNA for the CDR3: TGCGCCAGCAGCCCGCTAAACCAACCCAAAACTTTGGAGACCCAGTACTTC.

This clone was seen a few times. The genes are TRBV5-4 and TRBJ2-5, with D perhaps TRBD1 (6 bases). This CDR3 is 15 amino acids long. V gave up 2 bases and J gave up 4 bases, with 15 bases separating them. From germline, CDR1 is SGHNT and CDR2 YYREEE (reference sequence). The CDR3 region has the DNA TGTGCCAGCAGCTTAGGACAGCGCCGAGGAGAGACCCAGTACTTC. It encodes CASSLGQRRGETQYF.

The V and J genes are TRBV4-1 and TRBJ2-3, with a weak D call TRBD1 (6 bases). Germline V gives CDR1 MGHRA, CDR2 YSYEKL. The CDR3 covers 19 residues. The ends were cut back, 1 base at V and 0 bases at J, with 20 bases in the middle. The CDR3 coding sequence is TGCGCCAGCAGCCAAGGACGGGCAGGGGTCGACCCTAGCACAGATACGCAGTATTTT. Its translation: CASSQGRAGVDPSTDTQYF.

The genes are TRBV7-9 and TRBJ2-1; 8 bases line up with TRBD2. V lost 0 bases and J lost 8; bases outside the gene matches: 9. This CDR3 is built from 16 residues. Germline assignment: CDR1 SEHNR and CDR2 FQNEAQ (reference sequence). The CDR3 coding sequence is TGTGCCAGCAGCTTAGCCGGGACTAGTATCTTCTATGAGCAGTTCTTC. Amino acid sequence: CASSLAGTSIFYEQFF.